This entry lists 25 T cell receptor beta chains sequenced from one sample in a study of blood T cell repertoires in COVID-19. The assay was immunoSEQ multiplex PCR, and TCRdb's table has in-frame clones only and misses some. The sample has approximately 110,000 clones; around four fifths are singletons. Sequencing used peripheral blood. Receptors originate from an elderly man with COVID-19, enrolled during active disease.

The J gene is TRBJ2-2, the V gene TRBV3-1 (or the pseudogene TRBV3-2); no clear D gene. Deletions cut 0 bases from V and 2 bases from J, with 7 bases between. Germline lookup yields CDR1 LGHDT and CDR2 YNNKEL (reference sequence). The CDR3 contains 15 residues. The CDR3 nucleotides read TGTGCCAGCAGCCAAGATTTGTATAACACCGGGGAGCTGTTTTTT. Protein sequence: CASSQDLYNTGELFF.

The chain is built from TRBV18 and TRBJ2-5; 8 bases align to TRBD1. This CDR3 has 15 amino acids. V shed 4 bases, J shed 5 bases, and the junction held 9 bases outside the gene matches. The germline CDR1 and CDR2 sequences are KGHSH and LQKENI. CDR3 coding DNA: TGTGCCAGCTCACGATCGGACAGGGACGGGGAGACCCAGTACTTC. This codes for CASSRSDRDGETQYF.

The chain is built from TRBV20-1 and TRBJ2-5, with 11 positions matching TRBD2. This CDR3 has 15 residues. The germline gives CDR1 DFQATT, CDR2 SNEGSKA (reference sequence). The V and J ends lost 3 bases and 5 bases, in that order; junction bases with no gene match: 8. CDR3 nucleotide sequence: TGCAGTGCTAGTCCCGCGACTAGCGGGGAGGAGACCCAGTACTTC. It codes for CSASPATSGEETQYF.

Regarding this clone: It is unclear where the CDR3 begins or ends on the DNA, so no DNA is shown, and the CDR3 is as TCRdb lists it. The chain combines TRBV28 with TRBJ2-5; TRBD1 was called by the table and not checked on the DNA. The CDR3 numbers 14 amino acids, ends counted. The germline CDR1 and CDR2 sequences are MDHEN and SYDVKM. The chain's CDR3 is CASSFLAGWETQYF.

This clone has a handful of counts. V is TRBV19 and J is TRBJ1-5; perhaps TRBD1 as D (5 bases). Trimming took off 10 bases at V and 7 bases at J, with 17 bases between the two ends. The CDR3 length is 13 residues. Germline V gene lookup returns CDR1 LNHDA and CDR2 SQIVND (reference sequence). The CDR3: CATAGGGGQPQHF. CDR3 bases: TGTGCCACCGCCGGGGGGGGAGGGCAGCCCCAGCATTTT.

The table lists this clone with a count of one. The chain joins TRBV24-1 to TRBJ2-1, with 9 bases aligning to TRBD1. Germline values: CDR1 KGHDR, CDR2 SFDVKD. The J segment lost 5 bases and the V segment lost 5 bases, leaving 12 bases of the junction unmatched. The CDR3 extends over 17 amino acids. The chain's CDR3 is CATSGNPRDRVNNEQFF. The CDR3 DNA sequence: TGTGCCACCAGTGGAAATCCCCGGGACAGGGTGAACAATGAGCAGTTCTTC.

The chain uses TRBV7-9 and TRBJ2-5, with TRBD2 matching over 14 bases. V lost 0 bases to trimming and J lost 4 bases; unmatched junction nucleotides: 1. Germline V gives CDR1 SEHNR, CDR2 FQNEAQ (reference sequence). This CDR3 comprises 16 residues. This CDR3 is CASSLAGTSGRETQYF. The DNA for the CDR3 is TGTGCCAGCAGCTTAGCAGGGACTAGCGGGAGAGAGACCCAGTACTTC.

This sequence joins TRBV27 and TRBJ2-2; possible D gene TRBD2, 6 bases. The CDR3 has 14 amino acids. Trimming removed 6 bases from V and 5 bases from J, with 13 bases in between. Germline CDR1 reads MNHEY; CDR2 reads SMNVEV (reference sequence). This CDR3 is CASSLRGTTGELFF. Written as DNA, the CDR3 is TGTGCCAGCAGCCTCCGCGGGACGACCGGGGAGCTGTTTTTT.

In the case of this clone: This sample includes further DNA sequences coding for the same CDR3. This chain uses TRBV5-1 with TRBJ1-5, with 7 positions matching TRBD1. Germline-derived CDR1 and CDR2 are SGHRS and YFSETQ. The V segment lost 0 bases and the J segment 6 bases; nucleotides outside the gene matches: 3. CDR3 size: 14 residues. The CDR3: CASSLEAGGQPQHF. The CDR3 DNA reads TGCGCCAGCAGCTTGGAGGCAGGGGGTCAGCCCCAGCATTTT.

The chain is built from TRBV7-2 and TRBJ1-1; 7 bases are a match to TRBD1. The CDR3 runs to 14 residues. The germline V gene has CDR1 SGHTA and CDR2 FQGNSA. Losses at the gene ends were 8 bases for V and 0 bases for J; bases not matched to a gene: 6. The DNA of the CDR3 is TGTGCCAGCGGTCCGGGACAGCTGAACACTGAAGCTTTCTTT. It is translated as CASGPGQLNTEAFF.

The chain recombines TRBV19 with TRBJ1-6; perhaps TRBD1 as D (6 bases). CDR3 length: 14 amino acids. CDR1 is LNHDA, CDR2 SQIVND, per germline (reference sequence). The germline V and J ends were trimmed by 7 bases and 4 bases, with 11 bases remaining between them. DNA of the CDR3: TGTGCCAGTAACAAAGACAGGTATAATTCACCCCTCCACTTT. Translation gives CASNKDRYNSPLHF.

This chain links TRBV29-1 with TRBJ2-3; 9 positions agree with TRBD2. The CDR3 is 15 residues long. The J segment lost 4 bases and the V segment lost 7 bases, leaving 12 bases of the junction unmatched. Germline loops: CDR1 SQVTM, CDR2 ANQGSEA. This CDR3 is CSADGAGGIPDTQYF. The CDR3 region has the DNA TGCAGCGCTGACGGGGCGGGAGGGATCCCAGATACGCAGTATTTT.

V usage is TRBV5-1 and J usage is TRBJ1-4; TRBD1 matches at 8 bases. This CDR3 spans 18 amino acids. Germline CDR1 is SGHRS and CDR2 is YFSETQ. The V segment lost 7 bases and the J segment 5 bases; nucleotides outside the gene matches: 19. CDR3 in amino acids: CASSPHVPGQDSNEKLFF. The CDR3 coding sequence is TGCGCCAGCTCTCCGCACGTCCCGGGACAGGACTCAAATGAAAAACTGTTTTTT.

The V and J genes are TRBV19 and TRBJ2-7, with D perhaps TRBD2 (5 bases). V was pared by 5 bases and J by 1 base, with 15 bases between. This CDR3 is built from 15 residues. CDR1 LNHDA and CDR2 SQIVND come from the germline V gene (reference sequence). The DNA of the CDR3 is TGTGCCAGTAGTCTTAGGCCCGGGATGTCCTACGAGCAGTACTTC. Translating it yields CASSLRPGMSYEQYF.

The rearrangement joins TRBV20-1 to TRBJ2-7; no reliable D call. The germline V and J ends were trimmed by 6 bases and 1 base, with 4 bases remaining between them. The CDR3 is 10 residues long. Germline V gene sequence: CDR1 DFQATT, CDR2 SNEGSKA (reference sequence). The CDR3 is CSARSYEQYF. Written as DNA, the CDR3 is TGCAGTGCCCGTTCCTACGAGCAGTACTTC.

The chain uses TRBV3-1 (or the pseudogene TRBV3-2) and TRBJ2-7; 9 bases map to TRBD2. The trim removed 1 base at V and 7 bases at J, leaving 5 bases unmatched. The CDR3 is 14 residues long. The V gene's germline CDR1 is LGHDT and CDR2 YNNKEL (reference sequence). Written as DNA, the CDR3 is TGTGCCAGCAGCCAAGGTAGCGGGAGAAGTGAGCAGTACTTC. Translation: CASSQGSGRSEQYF.

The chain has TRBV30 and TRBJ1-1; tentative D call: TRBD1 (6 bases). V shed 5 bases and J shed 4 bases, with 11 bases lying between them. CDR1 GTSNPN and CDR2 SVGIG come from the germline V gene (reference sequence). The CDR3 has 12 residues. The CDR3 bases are TGTGCCTGGGGGGGAGGGGGCACTGAAGCTTTCTTT. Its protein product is CAWGGGGTEAFF.

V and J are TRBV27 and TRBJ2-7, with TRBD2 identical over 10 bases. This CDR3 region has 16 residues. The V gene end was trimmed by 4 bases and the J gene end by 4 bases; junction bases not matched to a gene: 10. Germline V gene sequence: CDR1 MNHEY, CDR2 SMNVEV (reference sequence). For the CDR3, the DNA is TGTGCCAGCAGTTCGTCTAGCGGGAGTCCAAGATACGAGCAGTACTTC. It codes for CASSSSSGSPRYEQYF.

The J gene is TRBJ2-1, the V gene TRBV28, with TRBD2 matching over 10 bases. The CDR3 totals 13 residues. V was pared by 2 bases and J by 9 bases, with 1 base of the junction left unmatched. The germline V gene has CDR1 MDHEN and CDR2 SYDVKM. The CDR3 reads CASSLGTSVEQFF. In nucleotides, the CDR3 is TGTGCCAGCAGTTTAGGGACTAGCGTTGAGCAGTTCTTC.

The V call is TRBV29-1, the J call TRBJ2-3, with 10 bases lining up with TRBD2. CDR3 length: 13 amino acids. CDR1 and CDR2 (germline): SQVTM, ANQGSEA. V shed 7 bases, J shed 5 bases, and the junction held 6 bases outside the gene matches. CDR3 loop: CSALLAGLDTQYF. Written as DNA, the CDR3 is TGCAGCGCCCTACTAGCGGGACTAGATACGCAGTATTTT.

The chain's CDR3 is CASSPLAYSNQPQHF. The CDR3, as DNA: TGTGCCAGCAGTCCCTTGGCTTATAGCAATCAGCCCCAGCATTTT. This sequence joins TRBV5-5 and TRBJ1-5; D is unclear. Trimming left V 5 bases short and J 0 bases short, with 12 bases between. The CDR3 runs to 15 residues. The germline V gene has CDR1 SGHKS and CDR2 YYEKEE (reference sequence).

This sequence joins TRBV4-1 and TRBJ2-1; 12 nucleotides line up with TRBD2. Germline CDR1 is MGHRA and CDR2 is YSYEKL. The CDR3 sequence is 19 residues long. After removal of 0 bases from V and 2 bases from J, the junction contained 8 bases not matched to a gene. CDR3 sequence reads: CASSQDTSGRPPPYNEQFF. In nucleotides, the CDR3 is TGCGCCAGCAGCCAAGATACTAGCGGGAGGCCCCCCCCCTACAATGAGCAGTTCTTC.

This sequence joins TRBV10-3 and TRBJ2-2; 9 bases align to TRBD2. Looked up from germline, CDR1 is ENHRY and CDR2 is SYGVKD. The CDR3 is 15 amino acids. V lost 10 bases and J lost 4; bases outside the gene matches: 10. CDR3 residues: CASEVAGDGTGELFF. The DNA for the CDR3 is TGTGCCAGTGAGGTAGCGGGAGATGGCACCGGGGAGCTGTTTTTT.

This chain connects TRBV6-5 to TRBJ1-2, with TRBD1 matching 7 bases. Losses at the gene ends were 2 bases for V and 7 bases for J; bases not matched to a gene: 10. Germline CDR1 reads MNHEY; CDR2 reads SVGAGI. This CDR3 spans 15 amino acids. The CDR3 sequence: CASSYRQGRTSGYTF. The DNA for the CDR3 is TGTGCCAGCAGTTACCGACAGGGAAGAACGAGTGGCTACACCTTC.

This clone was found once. The CDR3 sequence is CASGRTGGNPGANVLTF. The DNA for the CDR3 is TGTGCCAGCGGGAGAACAGGGGGCAACCCTGGGGCCAACGTCCTGACTTTC. The V and J genes are TRBV28 and TRBJ2-6, with 9 bases aligning to TRBD1. CDR3 length equals 17 residues. The junction had 10 bases not matched to a gene; V was cut back by 8 bases and J by 2 bases. Per germline, CDR1 MDHEN and CDR2 SYDVKM.